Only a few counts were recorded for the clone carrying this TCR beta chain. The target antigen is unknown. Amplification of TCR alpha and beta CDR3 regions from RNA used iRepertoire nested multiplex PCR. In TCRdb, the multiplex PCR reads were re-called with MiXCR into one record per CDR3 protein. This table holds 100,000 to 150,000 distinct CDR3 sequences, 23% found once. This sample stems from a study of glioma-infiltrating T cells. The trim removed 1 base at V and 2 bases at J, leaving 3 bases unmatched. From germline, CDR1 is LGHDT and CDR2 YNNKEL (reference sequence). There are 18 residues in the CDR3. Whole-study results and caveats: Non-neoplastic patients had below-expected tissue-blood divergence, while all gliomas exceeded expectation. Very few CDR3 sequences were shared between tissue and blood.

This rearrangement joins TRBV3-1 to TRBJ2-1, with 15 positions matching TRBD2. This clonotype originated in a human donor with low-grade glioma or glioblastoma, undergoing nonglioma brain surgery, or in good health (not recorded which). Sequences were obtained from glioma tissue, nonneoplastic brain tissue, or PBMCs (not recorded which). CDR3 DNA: TGTGCCAGCAGCCAAGGGACTAGCGGGAGGGCCGCCTACAATGAGCAGTTCTTC. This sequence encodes CASSQGTSGRAAYNEQFF.